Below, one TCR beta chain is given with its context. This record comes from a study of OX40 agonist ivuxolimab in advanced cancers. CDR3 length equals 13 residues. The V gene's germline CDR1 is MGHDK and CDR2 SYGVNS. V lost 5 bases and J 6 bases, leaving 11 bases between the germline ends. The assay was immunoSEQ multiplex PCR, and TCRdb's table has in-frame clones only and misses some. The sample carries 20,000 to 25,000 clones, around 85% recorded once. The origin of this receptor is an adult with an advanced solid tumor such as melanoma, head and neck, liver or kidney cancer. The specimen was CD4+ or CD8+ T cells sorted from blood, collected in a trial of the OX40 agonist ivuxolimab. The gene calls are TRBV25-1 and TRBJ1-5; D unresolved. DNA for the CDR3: TGTGCCAGCAGTTCGTGGGGTAGTCAGCCCCAGCATTTT. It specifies CASSSWGSQPQHF.